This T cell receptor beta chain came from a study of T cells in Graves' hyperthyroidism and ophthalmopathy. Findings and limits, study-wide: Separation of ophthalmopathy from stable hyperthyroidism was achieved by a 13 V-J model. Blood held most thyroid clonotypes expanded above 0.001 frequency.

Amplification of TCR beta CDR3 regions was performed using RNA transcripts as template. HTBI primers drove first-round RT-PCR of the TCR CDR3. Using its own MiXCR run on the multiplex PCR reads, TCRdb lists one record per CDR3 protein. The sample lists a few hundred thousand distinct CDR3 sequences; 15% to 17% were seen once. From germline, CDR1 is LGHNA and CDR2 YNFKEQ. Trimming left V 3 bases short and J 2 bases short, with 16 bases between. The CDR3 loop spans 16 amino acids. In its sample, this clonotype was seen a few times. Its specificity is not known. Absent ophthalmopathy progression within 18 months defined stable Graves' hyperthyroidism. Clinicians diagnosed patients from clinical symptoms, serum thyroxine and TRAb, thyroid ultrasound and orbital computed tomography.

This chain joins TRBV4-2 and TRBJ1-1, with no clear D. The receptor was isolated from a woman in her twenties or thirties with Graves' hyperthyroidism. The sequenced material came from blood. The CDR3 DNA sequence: TGTGCCAGCAGCCACAGTCGTCGAATCTTCAACACTGAAGCTTTCTTT. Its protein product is CASSHSRRIFNTEAFF.